This T cell receptor (beta chain) appears in the sequencing data of a study of neurological immune-mediated disorders. Time point of the sample: technical triplicate 2. CD4+ or CD8+ T cells at a count of 1 million served as input for the sorted libraries. Findings of the study overall: Patients with HTLV-1-associated myelopathy showed the most TCR clonal expansion. Those with multiple sclerosis showed the least, falling below healthy controls. Expanded clones shared no CDR3 amino acid sequences across subjects, suggesting private repertoires in all groups.

Synthesis of cDNA was carried out by template-switch 5'RACE. The reaction used 10-nucleotide random UMIs. MiXCR was run by TCRdb on the 5' RACE reads, yielding one entry per CDR3 protein. The sample has fewer than 40,000 distinct CDR3 sequences; about an eighth are singletons. After removal of 5 bases from V and 5 bases from J, the junction contained 11 bases not matched to a gene. CDR3 size: 15 residues. CDR1 is KGHSH and CDR2 is LQKENI in the germline V gene. This clonotype has more than one count but fewer than ten. What it recognizes is unknown. The sequencing input was CD4+ T cells from blood. The V gene is TRBV18, the J gene TRBJ2-7; 8 bases line up with TRBD1. The sequence came from a female donor with HTLV-1-associated myelopathy (HAM/TSP). The CDR3 region is CASSVTGVFDHEQYF. The CDR3 bases are TGTGCCAGCTCAGTGACAGGGGTCTTCGATCACGAGCAGTACTTC.